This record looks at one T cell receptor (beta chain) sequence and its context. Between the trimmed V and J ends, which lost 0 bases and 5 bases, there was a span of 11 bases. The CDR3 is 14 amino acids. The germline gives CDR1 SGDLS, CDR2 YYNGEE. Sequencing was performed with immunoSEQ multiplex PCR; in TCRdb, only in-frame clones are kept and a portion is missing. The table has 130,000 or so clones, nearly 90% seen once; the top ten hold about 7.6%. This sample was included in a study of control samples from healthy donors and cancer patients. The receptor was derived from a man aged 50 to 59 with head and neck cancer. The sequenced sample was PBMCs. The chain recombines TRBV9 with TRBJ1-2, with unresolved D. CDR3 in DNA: TGTGCCAGCAGCGTAGCTGGAACACCGTATGGCTACACCTTC. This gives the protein CASSVAGTPYGYTF.